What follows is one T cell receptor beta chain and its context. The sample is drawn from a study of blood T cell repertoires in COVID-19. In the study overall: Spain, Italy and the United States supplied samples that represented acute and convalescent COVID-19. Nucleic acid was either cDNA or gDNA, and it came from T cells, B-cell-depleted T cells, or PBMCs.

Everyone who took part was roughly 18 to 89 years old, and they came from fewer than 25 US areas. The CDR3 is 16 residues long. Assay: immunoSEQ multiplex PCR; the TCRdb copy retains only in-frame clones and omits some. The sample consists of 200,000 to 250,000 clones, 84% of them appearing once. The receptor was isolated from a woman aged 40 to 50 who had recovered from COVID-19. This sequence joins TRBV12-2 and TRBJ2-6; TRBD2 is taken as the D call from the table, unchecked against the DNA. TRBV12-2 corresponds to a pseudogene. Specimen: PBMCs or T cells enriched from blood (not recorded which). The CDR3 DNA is TGTGCAAGTCGCTTAGCGCGTCGCTCTGGGGCCAACGTCCTGACTTTC. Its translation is CASRLARRSGANVLTF.